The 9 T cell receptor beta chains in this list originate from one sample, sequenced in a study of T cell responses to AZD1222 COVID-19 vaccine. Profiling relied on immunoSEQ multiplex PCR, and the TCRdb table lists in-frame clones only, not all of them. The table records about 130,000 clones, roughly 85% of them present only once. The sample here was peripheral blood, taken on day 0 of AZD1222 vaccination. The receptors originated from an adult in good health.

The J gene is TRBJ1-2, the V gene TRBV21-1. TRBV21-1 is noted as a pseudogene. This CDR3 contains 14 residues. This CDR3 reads CASSKGVGWYGYTF. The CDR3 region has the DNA TGTGCCAGCAGCAAAGGGGTGGGATGGTATGGCTACACCTTC.

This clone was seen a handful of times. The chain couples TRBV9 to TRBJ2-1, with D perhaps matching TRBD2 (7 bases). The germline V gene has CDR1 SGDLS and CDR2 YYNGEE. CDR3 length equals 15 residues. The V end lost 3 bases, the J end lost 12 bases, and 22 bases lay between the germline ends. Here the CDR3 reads CASSATQVGGGGQFF. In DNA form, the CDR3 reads TGTGCCAGCAGCGCCACCCAGGTAGGGGGGGGCGGGCAGTTCTTC.

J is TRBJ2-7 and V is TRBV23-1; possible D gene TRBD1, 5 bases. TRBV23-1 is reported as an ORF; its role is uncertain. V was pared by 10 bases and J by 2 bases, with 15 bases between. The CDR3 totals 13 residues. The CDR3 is CANDVTETYEQYF. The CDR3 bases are TGCGCCAACGATGTGACAGAAACCTACGAGCAGTACTTC.

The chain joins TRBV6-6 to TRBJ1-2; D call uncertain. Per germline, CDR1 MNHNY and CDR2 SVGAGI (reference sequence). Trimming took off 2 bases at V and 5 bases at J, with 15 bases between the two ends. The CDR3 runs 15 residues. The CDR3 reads CASSYGQAHPYGYTF. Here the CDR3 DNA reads TGTGCCAGCAGTTACGGGCAGGCCCATCCTTATGGCTACACCTTC.

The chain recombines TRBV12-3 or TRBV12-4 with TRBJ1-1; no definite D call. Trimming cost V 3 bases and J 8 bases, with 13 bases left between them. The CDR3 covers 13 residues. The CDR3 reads CASSFVGVGEAFF. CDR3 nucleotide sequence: TGTGCCAGCAGTTTCGTTGGGGTCGGAGAAGCTTTCTTT.

CDR3 DNA: TGTGCCAGTCAGACACGATCGGACAGGGTCGGTTCACCCCTCCACTTT. Amino acid sequence: CASQTRSDRVGSPLHF. The rearrangement links TRBV19 to TRBJ1-6; TRBD1 matches 8 bases. J lost 9 bases, V lost 8 bases, and 15 bases had no gene match. The CDR3 spans 16 residues. Germline loops: CDR1 LNHDA, CDR2 SQIVND (reference sequence).

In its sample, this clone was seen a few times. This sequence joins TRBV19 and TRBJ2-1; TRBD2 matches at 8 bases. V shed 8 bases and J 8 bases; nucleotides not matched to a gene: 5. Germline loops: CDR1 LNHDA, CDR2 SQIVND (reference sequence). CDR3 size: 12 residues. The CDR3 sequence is CASEGLAYEQFF. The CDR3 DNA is TGTGCCAGTGAAGGACTAGCCTATGAGCAGTTCTTC.

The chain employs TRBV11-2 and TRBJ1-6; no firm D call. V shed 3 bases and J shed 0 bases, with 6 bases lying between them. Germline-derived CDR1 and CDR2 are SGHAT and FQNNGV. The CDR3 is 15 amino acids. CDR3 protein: CASSLDPSYNSPLHF. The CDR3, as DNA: TGTGCCAGCAGCTTGGACCCCTCCTATAATTCACCCCTCCACTTT.

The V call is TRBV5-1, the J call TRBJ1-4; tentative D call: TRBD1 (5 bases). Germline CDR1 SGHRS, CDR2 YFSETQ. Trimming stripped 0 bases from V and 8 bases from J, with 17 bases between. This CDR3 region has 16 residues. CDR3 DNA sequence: TGCGCCAGCAGCTTGGAAGGGAGCCGGGACGGGGAAAAACTGTTTTTT. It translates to CASSLEGSRDGEKLFF.